The 32 T cell receptor beta chains below all came from one sample that was sequenced in a study of CD8 T cells in Susac syndrome. When the RNA was reverse transcribed, random hexamers were used with an input of roughly 0.45 to 1 ug. MiXCR, run by TCRdb on the immunoSEQ multiplex PCR reads, gives a single entry per CDR3 protein. Found here are some 60,000 distinct CDR3 sequences, more than 80% of them singletons; the top ten hold 0.15% to 0.2%. The sequenced sample was CD8+ T cells from PBMCs. The source is a human donor in good health.

The V and J genes are TRBV4-1 and TRBJ2-2; D unresolved. V gave up 0 bases and J gave up 2 bases, with 10 bases separating them. The length of the CDR3 is 16 residues. The germline CDR1 and CDR2 sequences are MGHRA and YSYEKL. In nucleotides, the CDR3 is TGCGCCAGCAGCCAAGAGGCACACCTTAACACCGGGGAGCTGTTTTTT. Its protein product is CASSQEAHLNTGELFF.

CDR3 bases: TGTGCCATCAGAACCGGGACAGGGACCTACGAGCAGTACTTC. It is translated as CAIRTGTGTYEQYF. This chain uses TRBV10-3 with TRBJ2-7; 9 bases align to TRBD1. The V and J ends lost 6 bases and 2 bases, in that order; junction bases with no gene match: 5. The CDR3 runs 14 residues. Germline loops: CDR1 ENHRY, CDR2 SYGVKD.

V gene TRBV27 combines with J gene TRBJ2-2; D tentatively fits TRBD1 or TRBD2 (6 bases each). The CDR3 runs to 15 residues. V lost 2 bases and J lost 7, with 14 bases in between. Germline loops: CDR1 MNHEY, CDR2 SMNVEV (reference sequence). The CDR3 bases are TGTGCCAGCAGTTTAATCGGGGGCGCAGACGGGGAGCTGTTTTTT. This sequence encodes CASSLIGGADGELFF.

The V call is TRBV2, the J call TRBJ1-5; weak D call: TRBD1 (6 bases). Germline CDR1 is SNHLY and CDR2 is FYNNEI. The germline V and J ends were trimmed by 0 bases and 6 bases, with 15 bases remaining between them. The CDR3 runs 16 residues. The CDR3 region has the DNA TGTGCCAGCAGTGAAGCCAACAGGGATCGGTTTCAGCCCCAGCATTTT. Its protein product is CASSEANRDRFQPQHF.

CDR3 protein: CASSLSRTGNEAFF. CDR3 bases: TGTGCCAGCAGCTTAAGCAGGACAGGAAATGAAGCTTTCTTT. The chain carries TRBV7-9 and TRBJ1-1, with TRBD1 matching over 7 bases. From germline, CDR1 is SEHNR and CDR2 FQNEAQ (reference sequence). The CDR3 sequence is 14 residues long. V shed 2 bases, J shed 7 bases, and the junction held 7 bases outside the gene matches.

The J gene is TRBJ2-1, the V gene TRBV11-1; no clear D. V dropped 2 bases and J dropped 8 bases, with 10 bases sitting between them. CDR1 and CDR2 (germline): SGHAT, FQDESV (reference sequence). The CDR3 consists of 13 residues. CDR3 DNA sequence: TGTGCCAGCAGCTTACACCAAGCCTATGAGCAGTTCTTC. This gives the protein CASSLHQAYEQFF.

This chain joins TRBV6-6 and TRBJ1-6; D gene uncertain. The CDR3 extends over 14 amino acids. Per the germline V gene, CDR1 is MNHNY and CDR2 is SVGAGI (reference sequence). V lost 5 bases, J lost 6 bases, and 11 bases lay in between. CDR3 DNA: TGTGCCAGCAGTGACCGACACTCTAATTCACCCCTCCACTTT. Its protein is CASSDRHSNSPLHF.

The chain carries TRBV4-3 and TRBJ2-1; D is unresolved. The CDR3 totals 16 residues. V was clipped by 5 bases and J by 3 bases, with 17 bases between them. Germline CDR1 reads LGHNA; CDR2 reads YSLEER. The CDR3 DNA is TGCGCCAGCAGCGACGGGCAAGGGAAAAACTACAATGAGCAGTTCTTC. Encoded protein: CASSDGQGKNYNEQFF.

The gene calls are TRBV20-1 and TRBJ2-2; D call uncertain. Trimming removed 3 bases at V and 3 bases at J, with 8 bases between. CDR1 and CDR2 (germline): DFQATT, SNEGSKA (reference sequence). The CDR3 contains 13 residues. The CDR3 is CSASALYTGELFF. CDR3 bases: TGCAGTGCTAGCGCTCTTTACACCGGGGAGCTGTTTTTT.

V usage is TRBV20-1 and J usage is TRBJ1-6; D remains unclear. The CDR3 sequence is 17 residues long. V lost 0 bases and J 0 bases, leaving 12 bases between the germline ends. Germline loops: CDR1 DFQATT, CDR2 SNEGSKA (reference sequence). For the CDR3, the DNA is TGCAGTGCTAGAGATAGTGAGGCGAGCTCCTATAATTCACCCCTCCACTTT. Encoded protein: CSARDSEASSYNSPLHF.

The V call is TRBV12-3 or TRBV12-4, the J call TRBJ2-5; D may be TRBD2 (5 bases). The CDR3 length is 14 residues. V lost 2 bases and J 5 bases, leaving 12 bases between the germline ends. CDR3 bases: TGTGCCAGCAGTTTACCAGGCGGCGGGGAGACCCAGTACTTC. Translation gives CASSLPGGGETQYF.

The chain combines TRBV27 with TRBJ2-2; D gene unclear. V gave up 3 bases and J gave up 0 bases, with 8 bases separating them. Germline V gene sequence: CDR1 MNHEY, CDR2 SMNVEV (reference sequence). The CDR3 totals 15 residues. CDR3 nucleotides: TGTGCCAGCAGTTTGCTAATCTCGAACACCGGGGAGCTGTTTTTT. It codes for CASSLLISNTGELFF.

This clonotype was picked up one time. This chain links TRBV12-3 or TRBV12-4 with TRBJ2-7; D unclear. The V and J ends lost 1 base and 5 bases respectively, with 9 bases between them. This CDR3 is 13 amino acids long. The CDR3 sequence: CASSLGRTDEQYF. As DNA, the CDR3 is TGTGCCAGCAGTTTAGGACGGACGGACGAGCAGTACTTC.

The CDR3 here is CASSARPGPNQPQHF. CDR3 DNA sequence: TGTGCCAGCAGCGCCCGACCAGGGCCGAATCAGCCCCAGCATTTT. The chain links TRBV5-4 to TRBJ1-5, with a possible D match to TRBD1 (5 bases). V was shortened by 4 bases and J by 4 bases, with 15 bases between the two germline ends. The CDR3 is 15 amino acids. Per germline, CDR1 SGHNT and CDR2 YYREEE (reference sequence).

V gene TRBV6-2 or TRBV6-3 combines with J gene TRBJ2-5; a possible D gene is TRBD2 (6 bases). CDR1 and CDR2 from the germline V gene are MNHEY and SVGEGT. CDR3 length equals 14 residues. V was trimmed by 2 bases and J by 5 bases, leaving 12 bases between them. This CDR3 reads CASSYVGGDETQYF. CDR3 sequence (DNA): TGTGCCAGCAGTTACGTTGGAGGGGACGAGACCCAGTACTTC.

The rearrangement joins TRBV2 to TRBJ2-3; 8 bases line up with TRBD2. After removal of 3 bases from V and 5 bases from J, the junction contained 13 bases not matched to a gene. Per the germline V gene, CDR1 is SNHLY and CDR2 is FYNNEI. The CDR3 length is 17 residues. As DNA, the CDR3 is TGTGCCAGCAGTGATGCGCTGAGTAGCGGGGAGCGAGATACGCAGTATTTT. This translates into CASSDALSSGERDTQYF.

The chain is built from TRBV2 and TRBJ2-5; D remains unclear. The ends were cut back, 1 base at V and 0 bases at J, with 9 bases in the middle. The CDR3 totals 15 residues. CDR1 is SNHLY and CDR2 is FYNNEI in the germline V gene. CDR3 protein: CASSEETVYQETQYF. Here the CDR3 DNA reads TGTGCCAGCAGTGAAGAGACGGTGTACCAAGAGACCCAGTACTTC.

The CDR3 sequence: CASSGSGYSYNEQFF. The CDR3 coding sequence is TGTGCCAGCAGCGGCTCCGGCTATTCCTACAATGAGCAGTTCTTC. The V gene is TRBV11-1, the J gene TRBJ2-1; D is uncertain. CDR3 length: 15 residues. V lost 5 bases and J lost 1, with 12 bases in between. Germline V gene lookup returns CDR1 SGHAT and CDR2 FQDESV (reference sequence).

The chain joins TRBV11-1 to TRBJ1-1; D ambiguous. Germline V gene data show CDR1 as SGHAT and CDR2 as FQDESV (reference sequence). V shed 1 base and J shed 8 bases, with 11 bases lying between them. CDR3 length: 13 residues. Here the CDR3 reads CASSLGIRIEAFF. The CDR3 nucleotides read TGTGCCAGCAGCTTAGGTATACGGATCGAAGCTTTCTTT.

This sequence joins TRBV2 and TRBJ2-1; a possible D gene is TRBD2 (6 bases). The V gene lost 0 bases and the J gene lost 3 bases, with 9 bases spanning the gap. Germline V gene sequence: CDR1 SNHLY, CDR2 FYNNEI. CDR3 size: 15 residues. The CDR3 nucleotides read TGTGCCAGCAGTGAAGCTAGCGGCTACTACAATGAGCAGTTCTTC. This encodes CASSEASGYYNEQFF.

The V and J genes are TRBV27 and TRBJ2-7; D ambiguous. Between the trimmed V and J ends, which lost 2 bases and 6 bases, there was a span of 8 bases. The germline V gene encodes CDR1 MNHEY and CDR2 SMNVEV (reference sequence). This CDR3 contains 12 residues. DNA for the CDR3: TGTGCCAGCAGTTTAATCGGCGGCGAGCAGTACTTC. It yields the protein CASSLIGGEQYF.

The V gene is TRBV19, the J gene TRBJ1-4; TRBD1 might be the D (5 bases). This CDR3 region has 17 residues. Trimming pared 2 bases from V and 5 bases from J, leaving 18 bases between. In germline, CDR1 is LNHDA, CDR2 SQIVND (reference sequence). The CDR3 sequence is CASSIQKGELPNEKLFF. The CDR3, as DNA: TGTGCCAGTAGTATACAAAAAGGGGAACTCCCAAATGAAAAACTGTTTTTT.

The gene calls are TRBV5-4 and TRBJ2-7; the D gene is possibly TRBD1 (6 bases). Germline V lookup: CDR1 SGHNT, CDR2 YYREEE (reference sequence). This CDR3 is built from 17 residues. V shed 6 bases and J shed 3 bases, with 25 bases lying between them. Written as DNA, the CDR3 is TGTGCCAGCACCCTAAGGGGGAGCCAGACAGGTAACTACGAGCAGTACTTC. It yields the protein CASTLRGSQTGNYEQYF.

Regarding this clonotype: Its ends do not fully match the called genes, so a read error is possible. This chain links TRBV29-1 with TRBJ1-3; D is undetermined. This CDR3 comprises 13 residues. Per the germline V gene, CDR1 is SQVTM and CDR2 is ANQGSEA. The CDR3, as DNA: TGCAGCGTTAGTGGGGTAACTGGAAGCACCATATATTTT. Protein: CSVSGVTGSTIYF.

The gene calls are TRBV27 and TRBJ1-2; tentative D call: TRBD1 (5 bases). Trimming removed 4 bases from V and 2 bases from J, with 14 bases in between. Germline CDR1 reads MNHEY; CDR2 reads SMNVEV (reference sequence). This CDR3 has 15 residues. The CDR3 nucleotides read TGTGCCAGCAGTTATAGACCCCGGGGGAACTATGGCTACACCTTC. It specifies CASSYRPRGNYGYTF.

This chain uses TRBV19 with TRBJ2-7; TRBD1 or TRBD2 may be the D gene (5 bases each). The CDR3 consists of 12 residues. Germline V gene data show CDR1 as LNHDA and CDR2 as SQIVND (reference sequence). V dropped 3 bases and J dropped 6 bases, with 9 bases sitting between them. CDR3 sequence: CASSMSGGEQYF. For the CDR3, the DNA is TGTGCCAGTAGTATGTCTGGGGGCGAGCAGTACTTC.

This chain links TRBV23-1 with TRBJ1-5, with a weak D call TRBD1 (5 bases). Being an ORF, TRBV23-1 has a function that is uncertain. This CDR3 contains 17 residues. Trimming took 2 bases from V and 3 from J, leaving 17 bases between them. The CDR3 DNA reads TGCGCCAGCAGTCAACCCCCCCAATCGGGGGACAATCAGCCCCAGCATTTT. It translates to CASSQPPQSGDNQPQHF.

The chain is built from TRBV18 and TRBJ2-5; perhaps D is TRBD1 or TRBD2 (5 bases each). CDR1 KGHSH and CDR2 LQKENI come from the germline V gene. This CDR3 is built from 16 residues. Trimming took 3 bases from V and 0 from J, leaving 14 bases between them. The CDR3 DNA reads as TGTGCCAGCTCACCCGCTCAGGGACCGTACCAAGAGACCCAGTACTTC. This sequence encodes CASSPAQGPYQETQYF.

The chain uses TRBV5-1 and TRBJ2-3, with 7 bases identical to TRBD2. V was pared by 4 bases and J by 2 bases, with 4 bases of the junction left unmatched. The CDR3 is made up of 14 amino acids. Per germline, CDR1 SGHRS and CDR2 YFSETQ. The CDR3 sequence: CASSEWDYTDTQYF. The DNA of the CDR3 is TGCGCCAGCAGCGAATGGGACTACACAGATACGCAGTATTTT.

The rearrangement links TRBV12-3 or TRBV12-4 to TRBJ1-1; D is possibly TRBD1 (5 bases). The CDR3 runs 13 residues. V was shortened by 5 bases and J by 6 bases, with 13 bases between the two germline ends. For the CDR3, the DNA is TGTGCCAGCAGTGGGGCGGGGGGGGCTGAAGCTTTCTTT. It is translated as CASSGAGGAEAFF.

The CDR3 bases are TGCAGTGCTAGAGATCCCGGGACAGTCTATGGCTACACCTTC. It is translated as CSARDPGTVYGYTF. The chain recombines TRBV20-1 with TRBJ1-2; 7 positions agree with TRBD1. CDR3 length: 14 residues. Germline V lookup: CDR1 DFQATT, CDR2 SNEGSKA (reference sequence). Trimming took 0 bases from V and 4 from J; bases not matched to a gene: 5.

The genes are TRBV15 and TRBJ2-5, with 8 bases lining up with TRBD1. The CDR3 is 16 amino acids. The J segment lost 5 bases and the V segment lost 0 bases, leaving 8 bases of the junction unmatched. From germline, CDR1 is LNHNV and CDR2 YYDKDF (reference sequence). CDR3 protein: CATSRESGTGGETQYF. The CDR3 nucleotides are TGTGCCACCAGCAGAGAATCCGGGACAGGCGGGGAGACCCAGTACTTC.